Presented here are 13 T cell receptor beta chains from one specimen sequenced in a study of CD8+ T cells in alopecia areata. The authors extracted RNA and reverse transcribed it into cDNA as the sequencing template. Profiling relied on immunoSEQ multiplex PCR, and the TCRdb table lists in-frame clones only, not all of them. Among around 140,000 clones listed, about 88% were seen once. Regarding treatment: oral pan-JAK inhibitor, 5-10 mg twice daily. The material was CD8+ T cells sorted from blood, obtained at week 4, from a patient treated with tofacitinib. The receptors here all came from a human donor with alopecia areata.

This chain connects TRBV7-9 to TRBJ2-4, with D uncertain. This CDR3 is built from 15 residues. Germline V gene lookup returns CDR1 SEHNR and CDR2 FQNEAQ (reference sequence). The germline V and J ends were trimmed by 3 bases and 0 bases, with 9 bases remaining between them. In DNA, the CDR3 is TGTGCCAGCAGCTTGTCTGAGGAAGCCAAAAACATTCAGTACTTC. It yields the protein CASSLSEEAKNIQYF.

The gene calls are TRBV11-2 and TRBJ2-4; TRBD2 aligns across 7 bases. The germline V gene has CDR1 SGHAT and CDR2 FQNNGV. Trimming removed 5 bases from V and 1 base from J; junction bases left unmatched: 8. The CDR3 spans 16 residues. CDR3: CASSDTQGGAKNIQYF. CDR3 coding DNA: TGTGCCAGCAGCGACACCCAGGGAGGGGCCAAAAACATTCAGTACTTC.

This chain connects TRBV12-5 to TRBJ2-7, with D unresolved. This CDR3 is 11 amino acids long. Germline V gene lookup returns CDR1 LGHNT and CDR2 FRNRAP. V was shortened by 9 bases and J by 3 bases, with 9 bases between the two germline ends. CDR3 residues: CASRSLYEQYF. DNA for the CDR3: TGTGCTAGCCGCTCTCTCTACGAGCAGTACTTC.

CDR3 amino acids: CSVNPGQGSDTQYF. DNA of the CDR3: TGCAGCGTGAACCCGGGACAGGGCTCAGATACGCAGTATTTT. V usage is TRBV29-1 and J usage is TRBJ2-3; 9 nucleotides agree with TRBD1. The trim removed 6 bases at V and 4 bases at J, leaving 8 bases unmatched. This CDR3 has 14 amino acids. CDR1 and CDR2 from the germline V gene are SQVTM and ANQGSEA.

V usage is TRBV7-2 and J usage is TRBJ2-7; D is possibly TRBD1 (5 bases). Germline lookup yields CDR1 SGHTA and CDR2 FQGNSA. The V gene lost 5 bases and the J gene lost 4 bases, with 15 bases spanning the gap. The CDR3 totals 14 residues. The CDR3 here is CASSPSLTAYEQYF. The CDR3 DNA follows: TGTGCCAGCAGCCCCTCCCTGACAGCGTACGAGCAGTACTTC.

This clone was observed once. The V call is TRBV27, the J call TRBJ2-7; 9 bases map to TRBD1. V was clipped by 5 bases and J by 3 bases; unmatched bases: 5. This CDR3 has 14 residues. Looked up from germline, CDR1 is MNHEY and CDR2 is SMNVEV (reference sequence). The DNA for the CDR3 is TGTGCCAGCAGTAGTACGGGACAGGGCTACGAGCAGTACTTC. Translated: CASSSTGQGYEQYF.

In the case of this clone: The same CDR3 also results from other DNA sequences found in this sample. The chain employs TRBV27 and TRBJ2-1; D not resolved. CDR1 is MNHEY and CDR2 is SMNVEV in the germline V gene (reference sequence). With 5 bases removed from V and 4 bases from J, the gap between germline ends came to 3 bases. This CDR3 is built from 11 residues. This CDR3 reads CASSRYNEQFF. CDR3 DNA: TGTGCCAGCAGTCGGTACAATGAGCAGTTCTTC.

The table lists this clone with a few counts. V usage is TRBV4-1 and J usage is TRBJ2-7; D might be TRBD2 (6 bases). The CDR3 has 15 residues. V was clipped by 1 base and J by 3 bases, with 13 bases between them. Looked up from germline, CDR1 is MGHRA and CDR2 is YSYEKL. The CDR3 here is CASSQVTGLLYEQYF. In DNA form, the CDR3 reads TGCGCCAGCAGCCAAGTAACGGGACTGCTCTACGAGCAGTACTTC.

This clone occurred once. V gene TRBV27 combines with J gene TRBJ2-1, with D possibly TRBD2 on 6 matching bases. The length of the CDR3 is 13 residues. CDR1 and CDR2 from the germline V gene are MNHEY and SMNVEV (reference sequence). V lost 4 bases to trimming and J lost 9 bases, with 13 bases between them. In nucleotides, the CDR3 is TGTGCCAGCAGTTCCCCCACTAGCACTGAGCAGTTCTTC. Translation: CASSSPTSTEQFF.

The chain combines TRBV7-9 with TRBJ2-1; 12 bases line up with TRBD2. V lost 6 bases and J lost 7; bases outside the gene matches: 10. This CDR3 comprises 16 residues. The germline CDR1 and CDR2 sequences are SEHNR and FQNEAQ (reference sequence). This CDR3 is CASSSPSGRAGNEQFF. The DNA for the CDR3 is TGTGCCAGCAGTTCGCCTAGCGGGAGGGCGGGGAATGAGCAGTTCTTC.

The V and J genes are TRBV29-1 and TRBJ1-1, with 7 bases identical to TRBD1. Germline trimming cut 6 bases from V and 8 bases from J; bases unmatched to any gene: 9. This CDR3 contains 12 residues. Germline V gene sequence: CDR1 SQVTM, CDR2 ANQGSEA. The CDR3: CSVLGQAGEAFF. The CDR3 DNA sequence: TGCAGCGTGCTCGGACAGGCTGGGGAAGCTTTCTTT.

The CDR3 loop reads CASSVALAGVDYEQYF. CDR3 bases: TGCGCCAGCAGTGTGGCCCTAGCGGGAGTTGACTACGAGCAGTACTTC. The rearrangement links TRBV10-2 to TRBJ2-7; 10 bases map to TRBD2. Trimming at V came to 4 bases and at J to 3 bases, leaving 9 bases not matched to a gene. The CDR3 is made up of 16 amino acids. CDR1 is WSHSY and CDR2 is SAAADI in the germline V gene.

This chain's CDR3 is CASSVDRIYEQYF. CDR3 nucleotides: TGTGCCAGCAGCGTGGACAGGATCTACGAGCAGTACTTC. This chain joins TRBV5-4 and TRBJ2-7, with TRBD1 matching over 7 bases. CDR1 and CDR2 from the germline V gene are SGHNT and YYREEE (reference sequence). The CDR3 spans 13 residues. Germline trimming cut 4 bases from V and 3 bases from J; bases unmatched to any gene: 4.